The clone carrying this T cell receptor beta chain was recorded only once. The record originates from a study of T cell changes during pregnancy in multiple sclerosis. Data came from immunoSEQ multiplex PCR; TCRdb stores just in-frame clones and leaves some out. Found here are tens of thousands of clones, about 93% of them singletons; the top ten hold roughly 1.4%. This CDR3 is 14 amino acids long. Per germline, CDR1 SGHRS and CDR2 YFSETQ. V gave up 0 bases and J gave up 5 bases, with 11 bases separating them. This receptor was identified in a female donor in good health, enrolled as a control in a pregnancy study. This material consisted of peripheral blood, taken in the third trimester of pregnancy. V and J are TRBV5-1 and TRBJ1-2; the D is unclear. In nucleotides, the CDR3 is TGCGCCAGCAGCTTGGCTCAGATACCTTATGGCTACACCTTC. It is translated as CASSLAQIPYGYTF.